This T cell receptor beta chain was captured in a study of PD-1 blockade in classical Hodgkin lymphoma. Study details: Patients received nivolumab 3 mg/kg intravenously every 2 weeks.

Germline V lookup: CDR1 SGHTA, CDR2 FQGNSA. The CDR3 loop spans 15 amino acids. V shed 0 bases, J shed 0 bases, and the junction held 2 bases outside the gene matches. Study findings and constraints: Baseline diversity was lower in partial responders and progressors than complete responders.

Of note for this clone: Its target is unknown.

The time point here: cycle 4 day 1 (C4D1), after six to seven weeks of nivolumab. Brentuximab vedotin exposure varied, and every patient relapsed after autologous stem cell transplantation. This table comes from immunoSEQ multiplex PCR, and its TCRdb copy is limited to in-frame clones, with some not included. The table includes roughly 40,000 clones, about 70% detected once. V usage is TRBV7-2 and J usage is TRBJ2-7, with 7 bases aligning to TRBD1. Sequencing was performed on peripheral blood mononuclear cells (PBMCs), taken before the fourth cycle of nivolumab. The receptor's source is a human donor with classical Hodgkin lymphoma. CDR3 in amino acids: CASSLAGTDSYEQYF. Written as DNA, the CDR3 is TGTGCCAGCAGCTTAGCGGGGACAGACTCCTACGAGCAGTACTTC.